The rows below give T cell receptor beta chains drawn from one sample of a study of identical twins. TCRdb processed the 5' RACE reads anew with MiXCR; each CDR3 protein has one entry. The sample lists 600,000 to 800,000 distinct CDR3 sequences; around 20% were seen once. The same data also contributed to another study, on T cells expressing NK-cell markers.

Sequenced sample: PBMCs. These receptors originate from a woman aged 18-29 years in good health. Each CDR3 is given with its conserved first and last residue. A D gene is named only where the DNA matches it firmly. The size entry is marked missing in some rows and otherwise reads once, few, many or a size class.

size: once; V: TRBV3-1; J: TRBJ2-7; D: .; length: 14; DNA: TGTGCCAGCAGCCAAGCAACCCTCGCCTACGAGCAGTACTTC; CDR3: CASSQATLAYEQYF
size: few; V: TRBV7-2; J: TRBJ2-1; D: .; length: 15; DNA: TGTGCCAGCAGCTTTGTCGTGGGGGAGGAAAATGAGCAGTTCTTC; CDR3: CASSFVVGEENEQFF
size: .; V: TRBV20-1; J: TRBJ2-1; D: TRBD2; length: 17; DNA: TGCAGTGTCAGGACTAGCGGGAGAGCGAGCTCCTACAATGAGCAGTTCTTC; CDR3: CSVRTSGRASSYNEQFF
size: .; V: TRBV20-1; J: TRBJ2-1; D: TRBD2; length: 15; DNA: TGCAGTGCTCCCCCCGGGACTAGCGGGAAGAATGAGCAGTTCTTC; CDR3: CSAPPGTSGKNEQFF
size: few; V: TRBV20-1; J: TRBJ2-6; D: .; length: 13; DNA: TGCAGGGGGGGGCCCTCTGGGGCCAACGTCCTGACTTTC; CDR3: CRGGPSGANVLTF
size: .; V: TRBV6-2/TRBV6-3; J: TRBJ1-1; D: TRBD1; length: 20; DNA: TGTGCCAGCAGTTACTCGAATCCCATCCGCATAGGACAGGTGAACACTGAAGCTTTCTTT; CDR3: CASSYSNPIRIGQVNTEAFF
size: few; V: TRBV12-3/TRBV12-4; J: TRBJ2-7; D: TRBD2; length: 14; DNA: TGTGCCAGCAGTAAACTAGCGGGGAACTACGAGCAGTACTTC; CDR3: CASSKLAGNYEQYF
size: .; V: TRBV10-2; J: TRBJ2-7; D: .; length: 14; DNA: TGCGCCAGCAGCCGACTAGGTAAAGCCTACGAGCAGTACTTC; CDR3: CASSRLGKAYEQYF
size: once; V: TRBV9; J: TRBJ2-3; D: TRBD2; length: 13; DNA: TGTGCCAGCAGCGTTTCCGGGGGGGATACGCAGTATTTT; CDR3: CASSVSGGDTQYF
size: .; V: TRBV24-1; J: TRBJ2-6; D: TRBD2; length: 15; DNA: TGTGCCACCAGCGCGGGAGGCTCTGGGGCCAACGTCCTGACTTTC; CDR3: CATSAGGSGANVLTF
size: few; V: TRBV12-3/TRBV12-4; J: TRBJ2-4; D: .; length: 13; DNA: TGTGCCAGCAGTTTTAGTACAGAAAACATTCAGTACTTC; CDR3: CASSFSTENIQYF
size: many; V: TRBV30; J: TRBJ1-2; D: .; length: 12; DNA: TGTGCCTGGAGGACCCAAAACTATGGCTACACCTTC; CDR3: CAWRTQNYGYTF
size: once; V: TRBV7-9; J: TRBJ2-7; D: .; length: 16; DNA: TGTGCCAGCAGCGGAGTCCCTACAGGGAGCTCCTACGAGCAGTACTTC; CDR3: CASSGVPTGSSYEQYF
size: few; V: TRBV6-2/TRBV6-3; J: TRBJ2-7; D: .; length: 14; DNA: TGTGCCAGCAGGTCCTCAGGGAGACCCGACGAGCAGTACTTC; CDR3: CASRSSGRPDEQYF